What follows are 13 T cell receptor beta chains derived from one specimen sequenced in a study of blood T cell repertoires in COVID-19. Profiled with immunoSEQ multiplex PCR; TCRdb holds only in-frame clones, not every one. Counted here are a few hundred thousand clones, about 83% occurring once; the ten biggest clones make up about 8%. The sample was peripheral blood. The receptors stem from a woman aged 45-59 years with acute or convalescent COVID-19.

The chain employs TRBV6-5 and TRBJ2-3; 8 positions match TRBD2. The CDR3 consists of 12 residues. With V trimmed by 11 bases and J by 2 bases, 3 bases remained unmatched. The germline gives CDR1 MNHEY, CDR2 SVGAGI. The CDR3 DNA sequence: TGTGCCTGCGGGGGGCCCACAGATACGCAGTATTTT. It yields the protein CACGGPTDTQYF.

The chain recombines TRBV5-6 with TRBJ2-3; D unclear. Germline CDR1 and CDR2: SGHDT and YYEEEE. The V and J ends lost 2 bases and 4 bases respectively, with 11 bases between them. The length of the CDR3 is 14 residues. CDR3 residues: CASSLKLVPDTQYF. For the CDR3, the DNA is TGTGCCAGCAGCTTAAAACTGGTTCCAGATACGCAGTATTTT.

V and J are TRBV29-1 and TRBJ2-2; the match to TRBD2 covers 12 bases. The CDR3 sequence is 13 residues long. V trimming: 7 bases; J trimming: 7 bases; junction bases outside the gene matches: 4. Looked up from germline, CDR1 is SQVTM and CDR2 is ANQGSEA. CDR3: CSARTSGDGELFF. Written as DNA, the CDR3 is TGCAGCGCTCGGACTAGCGGGGACGGGGAGCTGTTTTTT.

The V call is TRBV5-1, the J call TRBJ2-7; 11 bases agree with TRBD2. Germline CDR1 SGHRS, CDR2 YFSETQ. The J segment lost 6 bases and the V segment lost 4 bases, leaving 12 bases of the junction unmatched. The CDR3 length is 16 residues. The CDR3 nucleotides are TGCGCCAGCAGCGAGCTTAGCGGGGGGGCCGTTACCGAGCAGTACTTC. This codes for CASSELSGGAVTEQYF.

The CDR3 here is CASRVAGTEKLFF. CDR3 sequence (DNA): TGCGCCAGCAGAGTTGCCGGGACAGAAAAACTGTTTTTT. V usage is TRBV5-1 and J usage is TRBJ1-4; maybe TRBD1 (6 bases). This CDR3 has 13 amino acids. Germline V gives CDR1 SGHRS, CDR2 YFSETQ. The V gene lost 5 bases and the J gene lost 8 bases, with 13 bases spanning the gap.

The genes are TRBV14 and TRBJ2-2; a weak D match, TRBD1 (6 bases). Per the germline V gene, CDR1 is SGHDN and CDR2 is FVKESK. V dropped 2 bases and J dropped 5 bases, with 15 bases sitting between them. The CDR3 is made up of 16 amino acids. The DNA of the CDR3 is TGTGCCAGCAGCCAAATACAGGGAAGCTTTACCGGGGAGCTGTTTTTT. Translating it yields CASSQIQGSFTGELFF.

This chain links TRBV12-3 or TRBV12-4 with TRBJ2-2, with D unclear. CDR3 length: 12 amino acids. V was pared by 3 bases and J by 6 bases, with 5 bases between. CDR3 nucleotide sequence: TGTGCCAGCAGTTTGGGCGCCGGGGAGCTGTTTTTT. This translates into CASSLGAGELFF.

The chain joins TRBV18 to TRBJ1-3, with TRBD1 as a possible D gene (5 bases). The CDR3 runs to 17 residues. The V gene's germline CDR1 is KGHSH and CDR2 LQKENI. Trimming shortened V by 2 bases and J by 0 bases, and 14 bases separated the two germline ends. The CDR3 sequence: CASSPSGGSSSGNTIYF. Here the CDR3 DNA reads TGTGCCAGCTCACCAAGCGGGGGAAGCAGCTCTGGAAACACCATATATTTT.

The chain couples TRBV2 to TRBJ2-5; tentative D call: TRBD1 (6 bases). The germline V gene encodes CDR1 SNHLY and CDR2 FYNNEI. This CDR3 comprises 15 residues. Trimming cost V 6 bases and J 1 base, with 15 bases left between them. The DNA for the CDR3 is TGTGCCAGCAGCAAGTACCAGGGGAGCCAAGAGACCCAGTACTTC. As protein: CASSKYQGSQETQYF.

The V and J genes are TRBV5-4 and TRBJ2-7, with unresolved D. Trimming took off 4 bases at V and 6 bases at J, with 14 bases between the two ends. CDR1 SGHNT and CDR2 YYREEE come from the germline V gene (reference sequence). The CDR3 extends over 13 amino acids. CDR3 region: CASSVDWQREQYF. CDR3 bases: TGTGCCAGCAGCGTGGATTGGCAGCGCGAGCAGTACTTC.

This clone has just a few counts. The rearrangement links TRBV28 to TRBJ1-2; D gene unclear. CDR1 MDHEN and CDR2 SYDVKM come from the germline V gene. The CDR3 spans 14 residues. V was cut by 2 bases and J by 8 bases, with 15 bases left in between. Here the CDR3 reads CASSLRAMGSGYTF. CDR3 coding DNA: TGTGCCAGCAGTTTAAGGGCCATGGGGAGCGGCTACACCTTC.

The gene calls are TRBV2 and TRBJ2-3; 7 nucleotides match TRBD1. Trimming removed 7 bases from V and 4 bases from J; junction bases left unmatched: 5. CDR3 length: 13 residues. CDR1 and CDR2 (germline): SNHLY, FYNNEI. CDR3 nucleotide sequence: TGTGCCAGCACCCGGGACAGTTCAGATACGCAGTATTTT. This encodes CASTRDSSDTQYF. The entire variable domain, with the rest obtained from reference TRBV2 and TRBJ2-3, is as follows: EPEVTQTPSHQVTQMGQEVILRCVPISNHLYFYWYRQILGQKVEFLVSFYNNEISEKSEIFDDQFSVERPDGSNFTLKIRSTKLEDSAMYFCASTRDSSDTQYFGPGTRLTVL.

This clone was recorded once. The chain is built from TRBV6-5 and TRBJ2-1, with no clear D. The CDR3 spans 14 residues. Trimming pared 5 bases from V and 1 base from J, leaving 9 bases between. The V gene's germline CDR1 is MNHEY and CDR2 SVGAGI. CDR3 protein: CASSPRRSYNEQFF. The CDR3 bases are TGTGCCAGCAGTCCACGCAGGTCCTACAATGAGCAGTTCTTC.